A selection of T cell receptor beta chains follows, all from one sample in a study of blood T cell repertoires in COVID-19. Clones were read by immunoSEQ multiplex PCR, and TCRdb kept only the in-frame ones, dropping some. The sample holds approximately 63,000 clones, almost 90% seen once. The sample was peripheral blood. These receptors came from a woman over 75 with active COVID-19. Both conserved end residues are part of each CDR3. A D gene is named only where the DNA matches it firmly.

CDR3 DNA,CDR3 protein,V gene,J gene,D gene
TGCGCCAGCAGCTTCACGGGCTCTGGGGCCAACGTCCTGACTTTC,CASSFTGSGANVLTF,TRBV5-1,TRBJ2-6,NA
TGTGCCAGCAGCTTGGGACAGGGGGCAGGGAAGTATAATTCACCCCTCCACTTT,CASSLGQGAGKYNSPLHF,TRBV3-1/TRBV3-2,TRBJ1-6,TRBD1
TGCGCCAGCAGCTTGTCGCGGGGGGGCCTTTGGAATGAGCAGTTCTTC,CASSLSRGGLWNEQFF,TRBV5-1,TRBJ2-1,TRBD2
TGTGCCAGCAGTTTCCCTATGGGAGGACAGGGGGGCGAGCAGTACTTC,CASSFPMGGQGGEQYF,TRBV27,TRBJ2-7,TRBD1
TGTGCCACCAGCCCCCAACTACAGGGAATGGGTCTAAACACCATATATTTT,CATSPQLQGMGLNTIYF,TRBV15,TRBJ1-3,NA
TGTGCCAGCAGCTTAGCAGCCGGGGAGCTGTTTTTT,CASSLAAGELFF,TRBV11-2,TRBJ2-2,NA
TGTGCCAGCAGGGCGGGGCTAACCTACGAGCAGTACTTC,CASRAGLTYEQYF,TRBV7-2,TRBJ2-7,NA
TGTGCCATCAGCCCCCCAGGAACAGATACGCAGTATTTT,CAISPPGTDTQYF,TRBV10-3,TRBJ2-3,NA
TGTGCCAGCAGCCCTGGCAGGGGATATAATTCACCCCTCCACTTT,CASSPGRGYNSPLHF,TRBV3-1/TRBV3-2,TRBJ1-6,NA
TGTGCCAGCAGCTTACAGGGGAGCTCCTATAATTCACCCCTCCACTTT,CASSLQGSSYNSPLHF,TRBV7-9,TRBJ1-6,NA
TGTGCCACCAGCAGAGACCAGGGAAGGGGCGTGAACACTGAAGCTTTCTTT,CATSRDQGRGVNTEAFF,TRBV15,TRBJ1-1,NA
TGTGCCTGGAGTGTGGGACAGGTAGAGACCCAGTACTTC,CAWSVGQVETQYF,TRBV30,TRBJ2-5,TRBD1
TGCGCCAGCACTTCTAGCGGGGGCCTCACCGGGGAGCTGTTTTTT,CASTSSGGLTGELFF,TRBV5-1,TRBJ2-2,TRBD2
TGTGCCAGCAGCCAAGAGGCGAGAGGGTCAACTAATGAAAAACTGTTTTTT,CASSQEARGSTNEKLFF,TRBV4-2,TRBJ1-4,NA
TGTGCCAGCAGTACCGGGACAAGCTACGAGCAGTACTTC,CASSTGTSYEQYF,TRBV9,TRBJ2-7,NA
TGTGCCAGCAGTCCTGAGTCGTACCAAGAGACCCAGTACTTC,CASSPESYQETQYF,TRBV9,TRBJ2-5,NA
TGTGCCAGCAGTTTTAGGAGTCCCTACGAGCAGTACTTC,CASSFRSPYEQYF,TRBV12-3/TRBV12-4,TRBJ2-7,NA
TGTGCCAGCAGTATTCGACAGGGATATGGCTACACCTTC,CASSIRQGYGYTF,TRBV6-2/TRBV6-3,TRBJ1-2,TRBD1
TGTGCCAGCAGTTCCGCCCTAGCGGCCTACACAGATACGCAGTATTTT,CASSSALAAYTDTQYF,TRBV6-5,TRBJ2-3,TRBD2
TGTGCCACCCAGGGACTAGCGGGCATTCAGTACTTC,CATQGLAGIQYF,TRBV19,TRBJ2-4,TRBD2
TGCGCCAGCAGCTTGTTACCAGGGGTTAATGAAGCTTTCTTT,CASSLLPGVNEAFF,TRBV5-1,TRBJ1-1,NA
TGTGCCAGCAGCTCGGGGGGCCTCGGCGAGCAGTACTTC,CASSSGGLGEQYF,TRBV7-9,TRBJ2-7,NA
TGTGCCAGCAGTAGGGACAGGGTTTATTCACCCCTCCACTTT,CASSRDRVYSPLHF,TRBV6-5,TRBJ1-6,TRBD1
TGTGCCAGCAGTTTCACAGGGGGCTTGAAGCCCCAGCATTTT,CASSFTGGLKPQHF,TRBV28,TRBJ1-5,TRBD1
TGTGCCAGCAGCGTAGAGCGGTTCGGGGAGCTGTTTTTT,CASSVERFGELFF,TRBV9,TRBJ2-2,NA
TGTGCCAGCTCACCACGAGGGGGGGCGAACACTGAAGCTTTCTTT,CASSPRGGANTEAFF,TRBV18,TRBJ1-1,NA
TGTGCCAGCAACTCTCTGGACACTGAAGCTTTCTTT,CASNSLDTEAFF,TRBV2,TRBJ1-1,NA
TGTGCCAGCACTGCCCAACCCGGAGGCCCGCAAGAGACCCAGTACTTC,CASTAQPGGPQETQYF,TRBV27,TRBJ2-5,NA